This T cell receptor (beta chain) is drawn from a study of early T cells in non-severe SARS-CoV-2 infection. About the research overall: Sequenced bulk RNA came from whole blood that was unsorted, and chains were unpaired. General study points: Matching against VDJdb likely underestimated virus-specific expansions, favoring anti-spike CD8.

Individual cDNA molecules carried attached unique molecular identifiers. TCRdb passed the 5' RACE reads through MiXCR, listing each CDR3 protein once. The sample shows some 62,000 distinct CDR3 sequences, less than 10% of them seen only once. The CDR3 has 14 residues. Germline-derived CDR1 and CDR2 are SNHLY and FYNNEI. The germline V and J ends were trimmed by 7 bases and 4 bases, with 13 bases remaining between them. This clonotype was seen a handful of times. The antigen is undetermined. The rearrangement uses TRBV2 and TRBJ2-2, with TRBD1 as a possible D gene (5 bases). The specimen sequenced was whole blood. This TCR came from an adult who was a healthcare worker with PCR-confirmed SARS-CoV-2 infection or an uninfected control (not recorded which). CDR3 sequence (DNA): TGTGCCAGCACGAGGTTAGGGGTCACCGGGGAGCTGTTTTTT. It is translated as CASTRLGVTGELFF. Complete variable domain (other parts from reference TRBV2 and TRBJ2-2): EPEVTQTPSHQVTQMGQEVILRCVPISNHLYFYWYRQILGQKVEFLVSFYNNEISEKSEIFDDQFSVERPDGSNFTLKIRSTKLEDSAMYFCASTRLGVTGELFFGEGSRLTVL.